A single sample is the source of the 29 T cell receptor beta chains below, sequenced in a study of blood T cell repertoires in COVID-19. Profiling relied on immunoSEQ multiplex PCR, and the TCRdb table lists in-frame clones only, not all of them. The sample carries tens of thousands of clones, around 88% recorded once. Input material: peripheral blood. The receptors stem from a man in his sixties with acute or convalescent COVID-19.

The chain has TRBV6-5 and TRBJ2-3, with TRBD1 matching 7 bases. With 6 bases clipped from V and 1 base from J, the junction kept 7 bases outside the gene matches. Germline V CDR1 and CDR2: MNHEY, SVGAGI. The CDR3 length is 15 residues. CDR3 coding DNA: TGTGCCAGCAGCATGAGGGGGCCGGGCACAGATACGCAGTATTTT. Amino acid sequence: CASSMRGPGTDTQYF.

CDR3 amino acids: CASSPGGLTEAFF. The CDR3 DNA is TGCGCCAGCAGCCCAGGGGGCCTGACTGAAGCTTTCTTT. The rearrangement joins TRBV5-1 to TRBJ1-1; the match to TRBD1 covers 8 bases. Germline CDR1 is SGHRS and CDR2 is YFSETQ. This CDR3 has 13 residues. The junction had 4 bases not matched to a gene; V was cut back by 4 bases and J by 5 bases.

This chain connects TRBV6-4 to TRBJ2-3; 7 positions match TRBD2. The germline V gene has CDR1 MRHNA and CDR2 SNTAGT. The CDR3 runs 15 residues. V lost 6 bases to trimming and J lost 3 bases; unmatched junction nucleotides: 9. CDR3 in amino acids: CASRGLAGATDTQYF. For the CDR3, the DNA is TGTGCCAGCAGAGGTCTGGCGGGAGCTACAGATACGCAGTATTTT.

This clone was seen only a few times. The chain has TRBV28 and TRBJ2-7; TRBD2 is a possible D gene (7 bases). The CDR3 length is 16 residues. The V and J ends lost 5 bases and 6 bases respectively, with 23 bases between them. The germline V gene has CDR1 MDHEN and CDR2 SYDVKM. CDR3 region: CASSRGGGRGRTEQYF. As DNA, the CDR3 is TGTGCCAGCAGTAGGGGGGGAGGTAGGGGAAGAACCGAGCAGTACTTC.

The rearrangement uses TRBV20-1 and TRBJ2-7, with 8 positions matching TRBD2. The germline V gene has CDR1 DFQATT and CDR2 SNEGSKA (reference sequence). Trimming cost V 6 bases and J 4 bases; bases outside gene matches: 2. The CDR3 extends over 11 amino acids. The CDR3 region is CSARLAYEQYF. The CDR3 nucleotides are TGCAGTGCCAGACTAGCGTACGAGCAGTACTTC.

This CDR3 is CASSRDSGNSPLHF. In DNA form, the CDR3 reads TGTGCCAGCAGTCGGGACTCTGGGAATTCACCCCTCCACTTT. This chain links TRBV28 with TRBJ1-6; tentative D call: TRBD1 (5 bases). Germline-derived CDR1 and CDR2 are MDHEN and SYDVKM. The CDR3 is 14 residues long. V lost 5 bases, J lost 7 bases, and 12 bases lay in between.

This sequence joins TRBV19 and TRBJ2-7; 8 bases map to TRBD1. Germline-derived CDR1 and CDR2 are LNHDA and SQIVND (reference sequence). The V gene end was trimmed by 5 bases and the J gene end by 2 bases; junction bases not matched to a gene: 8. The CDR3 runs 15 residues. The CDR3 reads CASSDPRDRTYEQYF. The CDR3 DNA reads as TGTGCCAGTAGTGACCCCCGGGACAGGACCTACGAGCAGTACTTC.

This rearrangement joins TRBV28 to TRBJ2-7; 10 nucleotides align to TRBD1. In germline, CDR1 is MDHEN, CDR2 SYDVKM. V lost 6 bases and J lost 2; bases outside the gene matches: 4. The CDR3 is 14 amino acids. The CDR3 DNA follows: TGTGCCAGCAGGGGAGGGACAGGGGCCTACGAGCAGTACTTC. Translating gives CASRGGTGAYEQYF.

The CDR3 DNA is TGTGCCTGGAGTCAGGGAATGAACACTGAAGCTTTCTTT. The encoded protein is CAWSQGMNTEAFF. The chain combines TRBV30 with TRBJ1-1; possibly TRBD1 for D (5 bases). Germline V gene data show CDR1 as GTSNPN and CDR2 as SVGIG (reference sequence). The CDR3 sequence is 13 residues long. Trimming cost V 2 bases and J 0 bases, with 7 bases left between them.

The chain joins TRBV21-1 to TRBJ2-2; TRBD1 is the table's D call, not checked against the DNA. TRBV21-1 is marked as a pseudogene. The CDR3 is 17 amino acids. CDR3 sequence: CASSKGVQAQNTGELFF. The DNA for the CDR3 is TGTGCCAGCAGCAAAGGGGTACAGGCCCAGAACACCGGGGAGCTGTTTTTT.

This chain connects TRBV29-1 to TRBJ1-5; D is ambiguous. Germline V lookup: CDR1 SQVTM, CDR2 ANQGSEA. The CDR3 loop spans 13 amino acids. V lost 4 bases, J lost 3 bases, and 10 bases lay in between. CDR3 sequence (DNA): TGCAGCGTTGCGGTGGCGGTCAATCAGCCCCAGCATTTT. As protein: CSVAVAVNQPQHF.

The CDR3 DNA sequence: TGTGCCAGTAGTTTCCGACGGAGCGGGAGAGAAACAGATACGCAGTATTTT. Protein sequence: CASSFRRSGRETDTQYF. This sequence joins TRBV19 and TRBJ2-3; 8 bases line up with TRBD2. The CDR3 is 17 amino acids. J gave up 3 bases and V 5 bases, and 13 bases lay outside the gene matches. CDR1 LNHDA and CDR2 SQIVND come from the germline V gene (reference sequence).

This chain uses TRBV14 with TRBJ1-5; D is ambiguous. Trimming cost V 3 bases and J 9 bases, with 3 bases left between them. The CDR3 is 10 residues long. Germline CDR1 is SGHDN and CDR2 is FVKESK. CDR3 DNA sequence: TGTGCCAGCAGCCACGGGCCCCAGCATTTT. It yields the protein CASSHGPQHF.

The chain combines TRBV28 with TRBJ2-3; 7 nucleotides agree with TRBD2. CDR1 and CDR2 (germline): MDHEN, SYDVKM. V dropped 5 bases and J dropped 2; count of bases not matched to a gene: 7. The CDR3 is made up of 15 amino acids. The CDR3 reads CASSRSGTITDTQYF. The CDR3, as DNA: TGTGCCAGCAGTCGCTCCGGGACTATCACAGATACGCAGTATTTT.

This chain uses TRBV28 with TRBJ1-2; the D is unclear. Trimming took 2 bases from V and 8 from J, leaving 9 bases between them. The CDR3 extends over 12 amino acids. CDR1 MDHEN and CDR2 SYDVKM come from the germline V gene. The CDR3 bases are TGTGCCAGCAGTTTAGTCACGGGGGGCTACACCTTC. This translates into CASSLVTGGYTF.

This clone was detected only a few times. The CDR3 nucleotides read TGCGCCAGCAGTCCCCGGGACACGTCAAACGGGGAGCTGTTTTTT. Translation gives CASSPRDTSNGELFF. The chain employs TRBV23-1 and TRBJ2-2, with a tentative D call TRBD1 (6 bases). TRBV23-1 is known as an ORF, though its function is uncertain. V was cut by 4 bases and J by 7 bases, with 16 bases left in between. The CDR3 has 15 residues.

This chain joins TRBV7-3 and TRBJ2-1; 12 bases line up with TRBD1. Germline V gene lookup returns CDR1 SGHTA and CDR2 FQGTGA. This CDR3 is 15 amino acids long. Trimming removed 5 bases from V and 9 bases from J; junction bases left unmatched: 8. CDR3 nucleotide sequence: TGTGCCAGCAGCCAGTCAGGGACAGGGGGCAGTGAGCAGTTCTTC. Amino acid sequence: CASSQSGTGGSEQFF.

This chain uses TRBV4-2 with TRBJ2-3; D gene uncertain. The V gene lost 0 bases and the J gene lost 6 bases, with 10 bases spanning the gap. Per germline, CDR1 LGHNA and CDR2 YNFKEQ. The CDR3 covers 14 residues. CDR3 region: CASSQERAVDTQYF. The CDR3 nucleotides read TGTGCCAGCAGCCAAGAGCGTGCCGTCGATACGCAGTATTTT.

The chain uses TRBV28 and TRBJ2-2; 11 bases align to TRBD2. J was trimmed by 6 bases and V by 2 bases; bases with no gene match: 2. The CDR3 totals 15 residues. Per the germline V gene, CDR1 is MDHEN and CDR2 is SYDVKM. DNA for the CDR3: TGTGCCAGCAGTTTACTAGCGGGAGGATCCGGGGAGCTGTTTTTT. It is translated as CASSLLAGGSGELFF. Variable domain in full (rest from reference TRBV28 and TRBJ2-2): DVKVTQSSRYLVKRTGEKVFLECVQDMDHENMFWYRQDPGLGLRLIYFSYDVKMKEKGDIPEGYSVSREKKERFSLILESASTNQTSMYLCASSLLAGGSGELFFGEGSRLTVL.

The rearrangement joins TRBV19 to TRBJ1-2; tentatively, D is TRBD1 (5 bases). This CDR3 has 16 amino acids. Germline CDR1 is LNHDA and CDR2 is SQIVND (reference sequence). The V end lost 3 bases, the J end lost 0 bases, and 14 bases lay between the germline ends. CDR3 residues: CASSMGRAPANYGYTF. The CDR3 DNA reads TGTGCCAGTAGTATGGGCAGGGCCCCAGCTAACTATGGCTACACCTTC.

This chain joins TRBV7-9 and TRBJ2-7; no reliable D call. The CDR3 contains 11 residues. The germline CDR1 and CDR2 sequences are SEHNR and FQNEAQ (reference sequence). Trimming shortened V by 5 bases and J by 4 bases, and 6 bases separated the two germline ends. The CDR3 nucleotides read TGTGCCAGCAGCCGCGTTTACGAGCAGTACTTC. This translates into CASSRVYEQYF.

The CDR3 loop is CASSPIGVDTQYF. For the CDR3, the DNA is TGTGCCAGCAGTCCCATAGGGGTCGATACGCAGTATTTT. The V and J genes are TRBV6-6 and TRBJ2-3; a possible D gene is TRBD1 (5 bases). The germline V gene encodes CDR1 MNHNY and CDR2 SVGAGI (reference sequence). The CDR3 consists of 13 residues. Trimming took 5 bases from V and 6 from J, leaving 12 bases between them.

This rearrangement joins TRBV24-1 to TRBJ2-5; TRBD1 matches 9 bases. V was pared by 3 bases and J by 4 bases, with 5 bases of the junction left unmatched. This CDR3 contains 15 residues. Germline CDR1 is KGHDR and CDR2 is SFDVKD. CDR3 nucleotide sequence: TGTGCCACCAGTGATAGTTCGACAGGGGGAGAGACCCAGTACTTC. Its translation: CATSDSSTGGETQYF.

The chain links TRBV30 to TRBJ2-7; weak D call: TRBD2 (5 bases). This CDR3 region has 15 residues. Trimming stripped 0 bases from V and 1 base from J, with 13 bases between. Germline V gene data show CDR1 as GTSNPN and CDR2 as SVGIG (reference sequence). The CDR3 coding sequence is TGTGCCTGGAGTGTTTCGGGGTACATGTCCTACGAGCAGTACTTC. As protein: CAWSVSGYMSYEQYF.

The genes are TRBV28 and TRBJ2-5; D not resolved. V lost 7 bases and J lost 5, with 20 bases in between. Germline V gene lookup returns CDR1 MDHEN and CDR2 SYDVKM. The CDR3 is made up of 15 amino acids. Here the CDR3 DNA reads TGTGCCAGCACCTTGTCCGGCTATAACGGGGAGACCCAGTACTTC. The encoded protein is CASTLSGYNGETQYF.

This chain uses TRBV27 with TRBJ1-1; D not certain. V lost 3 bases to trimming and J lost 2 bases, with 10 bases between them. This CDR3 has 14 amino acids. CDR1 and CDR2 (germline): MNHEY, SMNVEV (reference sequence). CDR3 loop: CASSFLGSNTEAFF. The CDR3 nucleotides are TGTGCCAGCAGTTTCCTCGGGTCTAACACTGAAGCTTTCTTT.

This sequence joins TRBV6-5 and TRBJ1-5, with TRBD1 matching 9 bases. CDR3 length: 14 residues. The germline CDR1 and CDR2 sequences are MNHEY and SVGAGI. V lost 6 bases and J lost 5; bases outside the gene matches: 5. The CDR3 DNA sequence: TGTGCCAGCAGCTTAACAGGGGGCCATCAGCCCCAGCATTTT. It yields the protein CASSLTGGHQPQHF.

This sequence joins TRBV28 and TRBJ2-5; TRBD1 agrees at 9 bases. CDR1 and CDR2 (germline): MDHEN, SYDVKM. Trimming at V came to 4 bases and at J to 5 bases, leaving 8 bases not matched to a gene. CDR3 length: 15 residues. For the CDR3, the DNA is TGTGCCAGCAGTTCCCAACAGGGGGCCGGGGAGACCCAGTACTTC. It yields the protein CASSSQQGAGETQYF.

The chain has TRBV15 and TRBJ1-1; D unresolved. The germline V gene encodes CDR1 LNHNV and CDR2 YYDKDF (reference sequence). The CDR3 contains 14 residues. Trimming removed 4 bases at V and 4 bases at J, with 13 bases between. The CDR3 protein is CATSIDPRGTEAFF. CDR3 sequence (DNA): TGTGCCACCAGCATTGACCCCCGGGGCACTGAAGCTTTCTTT.